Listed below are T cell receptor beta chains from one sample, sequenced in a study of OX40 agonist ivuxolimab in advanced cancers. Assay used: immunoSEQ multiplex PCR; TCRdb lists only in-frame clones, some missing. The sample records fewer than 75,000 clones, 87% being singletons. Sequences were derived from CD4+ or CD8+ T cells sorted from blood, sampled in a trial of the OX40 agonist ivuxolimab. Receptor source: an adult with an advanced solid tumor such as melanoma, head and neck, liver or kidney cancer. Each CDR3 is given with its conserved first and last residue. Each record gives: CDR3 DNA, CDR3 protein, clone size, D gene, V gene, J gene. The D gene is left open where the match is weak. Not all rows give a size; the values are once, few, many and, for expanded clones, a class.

CDR3nt: TGTGCCAGTAGTGCACGGGGAGGGGGGACTGAAGCTTTCTTT
CDR3aa: CASSARGGGTEAFF
abundance: -
d_gene: -
v_gene: TRBV19
j_gene: TRBJ1-1

CDR3nt: TGTGCCAGTAGTATACTCCTATCGGGAGAGACCCAGTACTTC
CDR3aa: CASSILLSGETQYF
abundance: -
d_gene: -
v_gene: TRBV19
j_gene: TRBJ2-5

CDR3nt: TGTGCTAGCGAACGGGGACTAGCGTCGAACACCGGGGAGCTGTTTTTT
CDR3aa: CASERGLASNTGELFF
abundance: -
d_gene: TRBD2
v_gene: TRBV12-5
j_gene: TRBJ2-2

CDR3nt: TGTGCCAGCAGCTATGTAGCGGGAGGGTTGTACAATGAGCAGTTCTTC
CDR3aa: CASSYVAGGLYNEQFF
abundance: -
d_gene: TRBD2
v_gene: TRBV5-6
j_gene: TRBJ2-1

CDR3nt: TGTGCCATCAGTGTCGGAGGGTCGCAGTATTTT
CDR3aa: CAISVGGSQYF
abundance: few
d_gene: -
v_gene: TRBV10-3
j_gene: TRBJ2-3

CDR3nt: TGTGCCAGCAGCTTAAAAGGGACAGGGGGTTCAAATGAGCAGTTCTTC
CDR3aa: CASSLKGTGGSNEQFF
abundance: -
d_gene: TRBD1
v_gene: TRBV7-3
j_gene: TRBJ2-1

CDR3nt: TGTGCCAGCTCACCGACCATCAATGAGCAGTTCTTC
CDR3aa: CASSPTINEQFF
abundance: -
d_gene: -
v_gene: TRBV18
j_gene: TRBJ2-1

CDR3nt: TGTGCCAGCAGCCAAAGGACAGGCATGAACACTGAAGCTTTCTTT
CDR3aa: CASSQRTGMNTEAFF
abundance: -
d_gene: TRBD1
v_gene: TRBV4-2
j_gene: TRBJ1-1

CDR3nt: TGTGCCAGCAGCTTACGGTCGACTACTAGCACAGATACGCAGTATTTT
CDR3aa: CASSLRSTTSTDTQYF
abundance: -
d_gene: -
v_gene: TRBV7-6
j_gene: TRBJ2-3

CDR3nt: TGTGCCAGCAGCTGGGGACAGAGCACAGATACGCAGTATTTT
CDR3aa: CASSWGQSTDTQYF
abundance: -
d_gene: TRBD1
v_gene: TRBV7-9
j_gene: TRBJ2-3

CDR3nt: TGTGCCAGCAGGGGACAGGGCGGACTAGCAGCCTACAATGAGCAGTTCTTC
CDR3aa: CASRGQGGLAAYNEQFF
abundance: -
d_gene: -
v_gene: TRBV27
j_gene: TRBJ2-1

CDR3nt: TGTGCCAGCAGCTTAGGGGCCGGTAACAGCGTTAACTACAATGAGCAGTTCTTC
CDR3aa: CASSLGAGNSVNYNEQFF
abundance: -
d_gene: -
v_gene: TRBV7-6
j_gene: TRBJ2-1

CDR3nt: TGTGCCAGCAGCCCCGGGACGGGACTACTCTCCTACGAGCAGTACTTC
CDR3aa: CASSPGTGLLSYEQYF
abundance: -
d_gene: TRBD2
v_gene: TRBV5-4
j_gene: TRBJ2-7

CDR3nt: TGTGCCAGCAGTTCCCGGACTAGCAATGAGCAGTTCTTC
CDR3aa: CASSSRTSNEQFF
abundance: once
d_gene: TRBD2
v_gene: TRBV6-1
j_gene: TRBJ2-1

CDR3nt: TGCGCCAGCAGGAGCGGAGAAGAGACCCAGTACTTC
CDR3aa: CASRSGEETQYF
abundance: -
d_gene: -
v_gene: TRBV5-1
j_gene: TRBJ2-5

CDR3nt: TGTGCCAGCAGTTACTCGGCGCGAGAGACCCAGTACTTC
CDR3aa: CASSYSARETQYF
abundance: -
d_gene: -
v_gene: TRBV6-5
j_gene: TRBJ2-5

CDR3nt: TGTGCCAGTAGTATAAGGGGAGCTAGCACGAACACCGGGGAGCTGTTTTTT
CDR3aa: CASSIRGASTNTGELFF
abundance: -
d_gene: -
v_gene: TRBV19
j_gene: TRBJ2-2

CDR3nt: TGTGCCAGCAGCCCAGAGGCAGGGGGCCCGTTGGATTTT
CDR3aa: CASSPEAGGPLDF
abundance: -
d_gene: TRBD1
v_gene: TRBV7-3
j_gene: TRBJ1-3

CDR3nt: TGTGCCACCAGTCCAGGGACAGAAGAGACCCAGTACTTC
CDR3aa: CATSPGTEETQYF
abundance: -
d_gene: TRBD1
v_gene: TRBV15
j_gene: TRBJ2-5

CDR3nt: TGTGCCAGCAAGTGGCAGCGGGATGGCTCCTACGAGCAGTACTTC
CDR3aa: CASKWQRDGSYEQYF
abundance: -
d_gene: TRBD2
v_gene: TRBV5-5
j_gene: TRBJ2-7

CDR3nt: TGTGCCAGCAGCCGACAGGGGGTCCCAGATACGCAGTATTTT
CDR3aa: CASSRQGVPDTQYF
abundance: -
d_gene: TRBD1
v_gene: TRBV11-1
j_gene: TRBJ2-3

CDR3nt: TGCGCCAGCAGCTTGGACAGCTACCAAAACACTGAAGCTTTCTTT
CDR3aa: CASSLDSYQNTEAFF
abundance: few
d_gene: -
v_gene: TRBV5-1
j_gene: TRBJ1-1

CDR3nt: TGTGCCACCAGCAGAGGACTAGCGGGATCCTACAATGAGCAGTTCTTC
CDR3aa: CATSRGLAGSYNEQFF
abundance: -
d_gene: TRBD2
v_gene: TRBV15
j_gene: TRBJ2-1

CDR3nt: TGCGCCAGCAGCTTGGTTCAGGGAGGCAATTCACCCCTCCACTTT
CDR3aa: CASSLVQGGNSPLHF
abundance: -
d_gene: -
v_gene: TRBV5-1
j_gene: TRBJ1-6

CDR3nt: TGTGCCAGCAGTTACAAGCCCCAGGGGCACACCACTCACATATATTTT
CDR3aa: CASSYKPQGHTTHIYF
abundance: -
d_gene: -
v_gene: TRBV6-5
j_gene: TRBJ1-3

CDR3nt: TGTGCCACGGAAGGGGGAAAGGATGGCTCTGGAAACACCATATATTTT
CDR3aa: CATEGGKDGSGNTIYF
abundance: once
d_gene: -
v_gene: TRBV6-6
j_gene: TRBJ1-3

CDR3nt: TGTGCCAGCAGTGCCAGACAGGGAGGCTCTGGAAACACCATATATTTT
CDR3aa: CASSARQGGSGNTIYF
abundance: -
d_gene: TRBD1
v_gene: TRBV2
j_gene: TRBJ1-3

CDR3nt: TGTGCCAGCAGTGATTCACCGGGAGATAACACTGAAGCTTTCTTT
CDR3aa: CASSDSPGDNTEAFF
abundance: -
d_gene: -
v_gene: TRBV25-1
j_gene: TRBJ1-1

CDR3nt: TGTGCCAGTAGTGCGCAAGGAAGGACTAGCGGGAGAGTTGAGCAGTTCTTC
CDR3aa: CASSAQGRTSGRVEQFF
abundance: -
d_gene: TRBD2
v_gene: TRBV19
j_gene: TRBJ2-1

CDR3nt: TGTGCCAGCAGTCCCAGGACGGGCTACAATGAGCAGTTCTTC
CDR3aa: CASSPRTGYNEQFF
abundance: -
d_gene: -
v_gene: TRBV28
j_gene: TRBJ2-1

CDR3nt: TGTGCCAGCGACCAGGGGGCAGACGAGCAGTACTTC
CDR3aa: CASDQGADEQYF
abundance: -
d_gene: TRBD1
v_gene: TRBV6-1
j_gene: TRBJ2-7

CDR3nt: TGTGCCAGCAGTTACTCCCGGGACAGGCTCTACAATGAGCAGTTCTTC
CDR3aa: CASSYSRDRLYNEQFF
abundance: -
d_gene: TRBD1
v_gene: TRBV6-6
j_gene: TRBJ2-1

CDR3nt: TGTGCCAGCAGCACGGGACTACAAGAGACCCAGTACTTC
CDR3aa: CASSTGLQETQYF
abundance: once
d_gene: TRBD2
v_gene: TRBV7-2
j_gene: TRBJ2-5

CDR3nt: TGTGCCAGCTCGCAGCGGGAAGCGACTTACGAGCAGTACTTC
CDR3aa: CASSQREATYEQYF
abundance: -
d_gene: TRBD2
v_gene: TRBV18
j_gene: TRBJ2-7

CDR3nt: TGTGCCAGCAGTGATTCCGGGACTAGCGGGAGGAATGAGCAGTTCTTC
CDR3aa: CASSDSGTSGRNEQFF
abundance: -
d_gene: TRBD2
v_gene: TRBV6-1
j_gene: TRBJ2-1

CDR3nt: TGTGCCAGCTCACCTAGGACTAGCGGGTCTTATTCCTACGAGCAGTACTTC
CDR3aa: CASSPRTSGSYSYEQYF
abundance: once
d_gene: TRBD2
v_gene: TRBV18
j_gene: TRBJ2-7

CDR3nt: TGCGCCAGCAGTGATGGCGGGTATGAGCAGTTCTTC
CDR3aa: CASSDGGYEQFF
abundance: -
d_gene: -
v_gene: TRBV10-2
j_gene: TRBJ2-1

CDR3nt: TGTGCCAGCTCACCACTCGACACCGTTCACTATGGCTACACCTTC
CDR3aa: CASSPLDTVHYGYTF
abundance: -
d_gene: -
v_gene: TRBV18
j_gene: TRBJ1-2

CDR3nt: TGTGCCAGCAGCTTGTCTCGGAGTGAGAGCACAGATACGCAGTATTTT
CDR3aa: CASSLSRSESTDTQYF
abundance: once
d_gene: -
v_gene: TRBV5-4
j_gene: TRBJ2-3

CDR3nt: TGTGCCAGTAGTATAAGTGTCCTGGCCGCAATGGGTGAGCAGTTCTTC
CDR3aa: CASSISVLAAMGEQFF
abundance: -
d_gene: -
v_gene: TRBV19
j_gene: TRBJ2-1

CDR3nt: TGTGCCAGCAGGTCTCCGGACAGGGCTGCTTACGAGCAGTACTTC
CDR3aa: CASRSPDRAAYEQYF
abundance: few
d_gene: TRBD1
v_gene: TRBV6-1
j_gene: TRBJ2-7

CDR3nt: TGCAGCGTTGACAGGGTTCAGGGAGAGACCCAGTACTTC
CDR3aa: CSVDRVQGETQYF
abundance: -
d_gene: -
v_gene: TRBV29-1
j_gene: TRBJ2-5

CDR3nt: TGTGCCAGCACCTACTCCGGGGCAACAGATACGCAGTATTTT
CDR3aa: CASTYSGATDTQYF
abundance: -
d_gene: -
v_gene: TRBV27
j_gene: TRBJ2-3

CDR3nt: TGTGCCAGCAGCTATACTAGACTCACCGGGGAGCTGTTTTTT
CDR3aa: CASSYTRLTGELFF
abundance: -
d_gene: -
v_gene: TRBV5-4
j_gene: TRBJ2-2

CDR3nt: TGTGCCAGTAGGACTACCTTGTCCACTATCACCGGGGAGCTGTTTTTT
CDR3aa: CASRTTLSTITGELFF
abundance: -
d_gene: -
v_gene: TRBV19
j_gene: TRBJ2-2

CDR3nt: TGTGCCAGTAGTATAAAGAGAGCACCGAACACTGAAGCTTTCTTT
CDR3aa: CASSIKRAPNTEAFF
abundance: -
d_gene: -
v_gene: TRBV19
j_gene: TRBJ1-1

CDR3nt: TGTGCCAGTAGTAGAGGACTAGCGGACACCGGGGAGCTGTTTTTT
CDR3aa: CASSRGLADTGELFF
abundance: -
d_gene: TRBD2
v_gene: TRBV19
j_gene: TRBJ2-2

CDR3nt: TGTGCCAGCAGCCGGACTAGGGCTATCTACGAGCAGTACTTC
CDR3aa: CASSRTRAIYEQYF
abundance: -
d_gene: TRBD2
v_gene: TRBV5-5
j_gene: TRBJ2-7

CDR3nt: TGTGCCATCAGTGAACAGGGCTCCTACAATGAGCAGTTCTTC
CDR3aa: CAISEQGSYNEQFF
abundance: -
d_gene: -
v_gene: TRBV10-3
j_gene: TRBJ2-1

CDR3nt: TGCGCCAGCAGCTTATCGCCGGGAACCTACGAGCAGTACTTC
CDR3aa: CASSLSPGTYEQYF
abundance: -
d_gene: -
v_gene: TRBV5-1
j_gene: TRBJ2-7

CDR3nt: TGCGCCAGCAGCCCCTGGACAGGATCCTACGAGCAGTACTTC
CDR3aa: CASSPWTGSYEQYF
abundance: -
d_gene: TRBD1
v_gene: TRBV5-1
j_gene: TRBJ2-7

CDR3nt: TGTGCCATCAGTGAGTCGGGCCAGGGAGCTTTCTTT
CDR3aa: CAISESGQGAFF
abundance: -
d_gene: -
v_gene: TRBV10-3
j_gene: TRBJ1-1

CDR3nt: TGTGCCAGCAGTTACGCCCGGGATCTCTCTGGAAACACCATATATTTT
CDR3aa: CASSYARDLSGNTIYF
abundance: -
d_gene: -
v_gene: TRBV6-6
j_gene: TRBJ1-3

CDR3nt: TGTGCCAGCTCACCATTGGGGCTAGCTGCTAGCACAGATACGCAGTATTTT
CDR3aa: CASSPLGLAASTDTQYF
abundance: -
d_gene: -
v_gene: TRBV18
j_gene: TRBJ2-3

CDR3nt: TGTGCCAGCAGAAGACTAGCGGGAGACTACGAGCAGTACTTC
CDR3aa: CASRRLAGDYEQYF
abundance: -
d_gene: TRBD2
v_gene: TRBV19
j_gene: TRBJ2-7

CDR3nt: TGTGCCAGCAGCACGCTAGGACAGGGGATGAGATCGAACACCGGGGAGCTGTTTTTT
CDR3aa: CASSTLGQGMRSNTGELFF
abundance: once
d_gene: TRBD1
v_gene: TRBV11-2
j_gene: TRBJ2-2

CDR3nt: TGTGCCAGCAGCTTAGAACAGGGGGCTTTTGGCTACACCTTC
CDR3aa: CASSLEQGAFGYTF
abundance: -
d_gene: TRBD1
v_gene: TRBV7-9
j_gene: TRBJ1-2

CDR3nt: TGTGCCTGTCAGGGGGGCCAAGAGACCCAGTACTTC
CDR3aa: CACQGGQETQYF
abundance: -
d_gene: -
v_gene: TRBV30
j_gene: TRBJ2-5

CDR3nt: TGTGCCAGCAGCCGTACAGATACGCAGTATTTT
CDR3aa: CASSRTDTQYF
abundance: -
d_gene: -
v_gene: TRBV7-2
j_gene: TRBJ2-3